Given below is one T cell receptor beta chain in context. Its antigen is still unknown. There are no base qualities to consult, and no much larger clone falls within one base. This sample was included in a study of blood T cell repertoires in COVID-19 (dated by TCRdb to 2020 to 2021). The study in broad terms: The collaborator samples originated in the United States, Italy and Spain and spanned the acute and convalescent phases of COVID-19. Nearly every sample came with metadata listing a de-identified subject ID, COVID-19 status, age in years and sex. The material from the prospective study consisted of cDNA or gDNA derived from T cells, B-cell-depleted T cells, or PBMCs. The samples were drawn from two sources: the first 160 participants of the ongoing ImmuneRACE study, and fewer than 1,500 subjects contributed by 6 global collaborators. HLA class I and class II types, where available, came from metadata supplied by the sample provider rather than from assay-based typing. The dataset comprised deeply sampled blood TCRbeta repertoires from subjects exposed to, actively infected with, or recovered from COVID-19. The repertoires were released in a freely available public database meant as a resource for research on the immune response to SARS-CoV-2. The full study reports these points: The quantity of clinical and demographic metadata differed by source and by participant and was supplied without curation.

TCRbeta CDR3 regions were amplified from genomic DNA using the immunoSEQ Assay, a bias-controlled multiplex PCR. For the original study's pipeline: Within the assay, amplification of reference gene primers was used to estimate how many nucleated cells each sample contained. Sequence reads were collapsed and filtered to measure the absolute abundance of every unique TCRbeta CDR3 rearrangement. For each sample, productive Simpson clonality was calculated by taking the square root of Simpson's diversity index across productive rearrangements. The clones in this table, taken by TCRdb from immuneACCESS, are in-frame only. Not every clone is retained; where verified, under half of the shortfall comes from an unresolved V gene, and the cause of the rest is unknown. The V and J calls and clone size were taken over from that table, and D and trimming were inferred from the DNA. For this sample the table gives over 130,000 clones, of which over 65% were detected only once. The leading ten clones occupy 2.2% of the sample.

Each collaborating institution followed its own protocols to collect whole blood in K2EDTA tubes. For TCRbeta analysis, collaborators shipped samples in one of three forms: frozen whole blood, isolated PBMCs, or DNA extracted from either of those sample types. The germline V gene specifies KGHSH as CDR1 and LQKENI as CDR2. V and J are truncated by 3 bases and 2 bases respectively, leaving an intervening sequence of 14 bases. Including cysteine and phenylalanine, the CDR3 has 16 amino acids. Of all the DNA, just the CDR3 is kept, 48 bases in frame from base 1. The origin of this receptor is a man aged 65 to 79 with acute or convalescent COVID-19. The specimen sequenced was peripheral blood. Recombination connected TRBV18 to TRBJ1-3; the D gene is unclear. The DNA is as follows: TGTGCCAGCTCACCCGCGCGGTCAGACCCTGGAAACACCATATATTTT. Its translation reads: CASSPARSDPGNTIYF. The CDR3, completed at both ends by the reference TRBV18 and TRBJ1-3 genes, gives the full variable domain NAGVMQNPRHLVRRRGQEARLRCSPMKGHSHVYWYRQLPEEGLKFMVYLQKENIIDESGMPKERFSAEFPKEGPSILRIQQVVRGDSAAYFCASSPARSDPGNTIYFGEGSWLTVV.